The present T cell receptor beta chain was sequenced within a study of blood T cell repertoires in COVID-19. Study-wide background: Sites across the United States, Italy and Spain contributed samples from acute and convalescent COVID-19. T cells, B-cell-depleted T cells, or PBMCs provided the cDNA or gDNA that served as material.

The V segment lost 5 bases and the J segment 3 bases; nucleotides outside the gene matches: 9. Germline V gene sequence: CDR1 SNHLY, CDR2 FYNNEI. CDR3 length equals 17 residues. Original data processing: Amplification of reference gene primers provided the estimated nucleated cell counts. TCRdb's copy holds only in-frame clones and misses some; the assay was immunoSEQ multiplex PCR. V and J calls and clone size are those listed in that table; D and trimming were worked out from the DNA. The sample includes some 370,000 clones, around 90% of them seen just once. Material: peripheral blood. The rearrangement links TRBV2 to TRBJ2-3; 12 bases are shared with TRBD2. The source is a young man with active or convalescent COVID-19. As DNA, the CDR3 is TGTGCCAGCAGTCAAAGACTAGCGGGAGTAATTACAGATACGCAGTATTTT. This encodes CASSQRLAGVITDTQYF.